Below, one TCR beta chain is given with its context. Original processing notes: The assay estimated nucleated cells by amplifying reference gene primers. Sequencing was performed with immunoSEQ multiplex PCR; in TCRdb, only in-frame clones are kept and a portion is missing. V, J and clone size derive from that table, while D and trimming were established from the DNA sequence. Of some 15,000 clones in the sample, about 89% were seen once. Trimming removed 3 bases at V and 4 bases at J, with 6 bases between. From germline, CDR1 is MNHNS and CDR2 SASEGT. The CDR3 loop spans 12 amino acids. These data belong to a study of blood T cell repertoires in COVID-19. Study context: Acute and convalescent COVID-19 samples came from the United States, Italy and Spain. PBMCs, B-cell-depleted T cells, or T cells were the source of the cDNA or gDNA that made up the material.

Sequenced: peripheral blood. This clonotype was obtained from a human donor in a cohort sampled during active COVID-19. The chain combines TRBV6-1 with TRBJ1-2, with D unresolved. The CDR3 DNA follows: TGTGCCAGCAGTGAGGAGCCCTATGGCTACACCTTC. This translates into CASSEEPYGYTF.